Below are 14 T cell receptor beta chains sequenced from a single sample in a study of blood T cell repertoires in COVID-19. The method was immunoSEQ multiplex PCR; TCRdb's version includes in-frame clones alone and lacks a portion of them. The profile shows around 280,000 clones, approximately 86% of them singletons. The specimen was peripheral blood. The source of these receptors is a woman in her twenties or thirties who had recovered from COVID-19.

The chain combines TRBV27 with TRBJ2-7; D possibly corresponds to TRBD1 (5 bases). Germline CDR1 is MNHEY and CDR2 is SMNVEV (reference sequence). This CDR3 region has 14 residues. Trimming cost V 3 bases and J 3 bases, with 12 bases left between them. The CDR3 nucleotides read TGTGCCAGCAGTTTCGACGGCAGGGTCTACGAGCAGTACTTC. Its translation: CASSFDGRVYEQYF.

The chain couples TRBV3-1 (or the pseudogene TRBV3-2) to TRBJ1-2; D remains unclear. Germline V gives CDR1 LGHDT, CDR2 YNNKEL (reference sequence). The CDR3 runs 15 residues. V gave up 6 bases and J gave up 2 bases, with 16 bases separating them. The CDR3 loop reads CASSHTDLVNYGYTF. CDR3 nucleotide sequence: TGTGCCAGCAGTCACACGGACTTGGTCAACTATGGCTACACCTTC.

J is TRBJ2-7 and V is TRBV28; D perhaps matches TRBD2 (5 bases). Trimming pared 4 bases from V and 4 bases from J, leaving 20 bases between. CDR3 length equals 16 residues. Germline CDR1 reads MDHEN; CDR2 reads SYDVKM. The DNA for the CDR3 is TGTGCCAGCAGTTCCCCAGGAGGTCTCAATGGGTACGAGCAGTACTTC. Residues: CASSSPGGLNGYEQYF.

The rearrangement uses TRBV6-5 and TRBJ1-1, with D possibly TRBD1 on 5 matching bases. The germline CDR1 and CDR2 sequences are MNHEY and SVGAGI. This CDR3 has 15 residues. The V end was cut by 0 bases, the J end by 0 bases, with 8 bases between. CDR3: CASSYSRVMNTEAFF. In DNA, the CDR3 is TGTGCCAGCAGTTACTCCAGGGTTATGAACACTGAAGCTTTCTTT.

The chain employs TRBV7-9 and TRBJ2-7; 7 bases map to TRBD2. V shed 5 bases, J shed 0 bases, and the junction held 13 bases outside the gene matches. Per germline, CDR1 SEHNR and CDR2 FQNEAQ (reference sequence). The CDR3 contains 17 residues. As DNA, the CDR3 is TGTGCCAGCAGCACAACCTTGGGGGGGGAAAGCTCCTACGAGCAGTACTTC. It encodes CASSTTLGGESSYEQYF.

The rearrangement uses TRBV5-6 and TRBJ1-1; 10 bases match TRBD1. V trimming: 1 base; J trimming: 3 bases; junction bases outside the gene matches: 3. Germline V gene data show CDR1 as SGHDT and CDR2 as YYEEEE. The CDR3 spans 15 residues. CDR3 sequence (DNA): TGTGCCAGCAGCTTGCTGGACAGGGGGGACACTGAAGCTTTCTTT. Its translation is CASSLLDRGDTEAFF.

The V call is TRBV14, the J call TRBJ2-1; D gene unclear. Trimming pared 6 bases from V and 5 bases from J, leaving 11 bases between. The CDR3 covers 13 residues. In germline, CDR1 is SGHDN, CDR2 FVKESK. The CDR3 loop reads CASSQNVDNEQFF. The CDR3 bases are TGTGCCAGCAGTCAGAACGTGGACAATGAGCAGTTCTTC.

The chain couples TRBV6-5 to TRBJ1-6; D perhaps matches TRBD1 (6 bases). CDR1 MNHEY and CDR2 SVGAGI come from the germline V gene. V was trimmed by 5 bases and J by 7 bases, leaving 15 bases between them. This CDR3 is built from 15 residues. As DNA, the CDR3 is TGTGCCAGCAGTCCCCGGGACACTACAAATTCACCCCTCCACTTT. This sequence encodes CASSPRDTTNSPLHF.

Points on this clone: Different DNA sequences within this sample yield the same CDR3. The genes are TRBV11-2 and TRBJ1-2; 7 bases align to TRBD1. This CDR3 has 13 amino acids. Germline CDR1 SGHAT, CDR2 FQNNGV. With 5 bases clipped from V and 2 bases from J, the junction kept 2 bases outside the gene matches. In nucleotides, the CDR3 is TGTGCCAGCAGCGCGGGACAGAACTATGGCTACACCTTC. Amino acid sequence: CASSAGQNYGYTF.

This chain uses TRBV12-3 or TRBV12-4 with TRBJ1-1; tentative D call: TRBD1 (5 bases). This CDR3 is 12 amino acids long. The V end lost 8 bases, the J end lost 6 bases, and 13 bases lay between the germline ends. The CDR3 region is CASGQSTAEAFF. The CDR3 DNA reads TGTGCCAGCGGGCAATCGACAGCTGAAGCTTTCTTT.

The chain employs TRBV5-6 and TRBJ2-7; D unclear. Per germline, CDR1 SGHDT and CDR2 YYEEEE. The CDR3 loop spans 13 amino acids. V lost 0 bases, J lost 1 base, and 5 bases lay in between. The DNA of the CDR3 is TGTGCCAGCAGCTTGGGGCAGTCCTACGAGCAGTACTTC. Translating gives CASSLGQSYEQYF.

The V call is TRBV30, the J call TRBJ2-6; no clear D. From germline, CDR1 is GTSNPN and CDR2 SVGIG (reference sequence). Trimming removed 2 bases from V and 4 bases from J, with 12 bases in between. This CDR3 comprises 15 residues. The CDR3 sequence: CAWSYNLRGANVLTF. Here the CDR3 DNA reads TGTGCCTGGAGTTATAACCTGCGAGGGGCCAACGTCCTGACTTTC.

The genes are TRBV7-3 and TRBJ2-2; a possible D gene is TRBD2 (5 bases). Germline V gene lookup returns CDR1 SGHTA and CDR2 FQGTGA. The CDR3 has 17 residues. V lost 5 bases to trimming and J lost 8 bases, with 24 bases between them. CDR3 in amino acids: CASSQEAPGVGSGELFF. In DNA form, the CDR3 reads TGTGCCAGCAGCCAAGAGGCCCCAGGCGTAGGGAGTGGGGAGCTGTTTTTT.

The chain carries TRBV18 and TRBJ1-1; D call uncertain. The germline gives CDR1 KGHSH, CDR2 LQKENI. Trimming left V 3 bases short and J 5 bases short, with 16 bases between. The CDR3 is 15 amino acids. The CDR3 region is CASSPGISGRTEAFF. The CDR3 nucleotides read TGTGCCAGCTCACCTGGGATTTCGGGGAGGACTGAAGCTTTCTTT.